Below, one T cell receptor beta chain is given with its context. This specimen belongs to a study of blood T cell repertoires in COVID-19. Profiled with immunoSEQ multiplex PCR; TCRdb holds only in-frame clones, not every one. This sample has roughly 190,000 clones, with approximately 94% found just once. The length of the CDR3 is 14 residues. From germline, CDR1 is MNHNY and CDR2 SVGAGI (reference sequence). The junction had 3 bases not matched to a gene; V was cut back by 2 bases and J by 8 bases. Sequencing used peripheral blood. The rearrangement links TRBV6-6 to TRBJ2-1; 10 bases are a match to TRBD2. The sequence was collected from a man aged 25-40 years with COVID-19, enrolled during active disease. The CDR3 loop reads CASSYVGLADEQFF. The CDR3 DNA sequence: TGTGCCAGCAGTTACGTAGGACTAGCGGATGAGCAGTTCTTC.